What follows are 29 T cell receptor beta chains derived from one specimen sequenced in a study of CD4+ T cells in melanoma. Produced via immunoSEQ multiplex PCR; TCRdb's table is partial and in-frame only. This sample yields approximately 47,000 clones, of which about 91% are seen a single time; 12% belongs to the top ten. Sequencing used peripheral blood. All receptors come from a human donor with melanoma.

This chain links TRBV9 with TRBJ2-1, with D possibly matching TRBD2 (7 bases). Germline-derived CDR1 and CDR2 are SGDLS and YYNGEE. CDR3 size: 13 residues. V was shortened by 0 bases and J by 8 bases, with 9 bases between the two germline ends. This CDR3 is CASSVGGGDEQFF. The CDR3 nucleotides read TGTGCCAGCAGCGTAGGAGGGGGGGATGAGCAGTTCTTC.

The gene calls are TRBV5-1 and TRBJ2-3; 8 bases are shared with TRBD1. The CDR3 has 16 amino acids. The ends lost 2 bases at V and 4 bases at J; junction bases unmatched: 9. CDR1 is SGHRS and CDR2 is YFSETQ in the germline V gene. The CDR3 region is CASSFGQGESADTQYF. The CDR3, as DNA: TGCGCCAGCAGCTTTGGACAGGGCGAGAGTGCAGATACGCAGTATTTT.

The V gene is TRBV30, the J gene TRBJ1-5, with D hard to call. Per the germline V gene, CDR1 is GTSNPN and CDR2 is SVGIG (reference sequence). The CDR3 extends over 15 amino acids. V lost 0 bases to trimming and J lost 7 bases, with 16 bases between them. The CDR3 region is CAWSVGLPSRQPQHF. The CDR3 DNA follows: TGTGCCTGGAGTGTCGGACTCCCGTCTCGGCAGCCCCAGCATTTT.

The CDR3 is CASSRGQGATEAFF. DNA of the CDR3: TGTGCCAGTAGCCGGGGACAGGGTGCGACTGAAGCTTTCTTT. This chain links TRBV19 with TRBJ1-1, with TRBD1 matching 9 bases. The CDR3 totals 14 residues. Unmatched junction bases numbered 7, after V lost 6 bases and J lost 5 bases. Germline V gene data show CDR1 as LNHDA and CDR2 as SQIVND (reference sequence).

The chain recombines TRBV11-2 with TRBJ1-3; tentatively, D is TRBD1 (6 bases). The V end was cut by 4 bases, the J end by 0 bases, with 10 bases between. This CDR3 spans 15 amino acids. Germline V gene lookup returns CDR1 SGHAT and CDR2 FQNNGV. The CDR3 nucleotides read TGTGCCAGCAGCTCGATACAGGGCTCTGGAAACACCATATATTTT. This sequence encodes CASSSIQGSGNTIYF.

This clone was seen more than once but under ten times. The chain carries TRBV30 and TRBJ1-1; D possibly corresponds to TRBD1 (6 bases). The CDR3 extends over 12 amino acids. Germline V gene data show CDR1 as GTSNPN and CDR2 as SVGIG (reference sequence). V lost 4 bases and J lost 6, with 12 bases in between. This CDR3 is CAWIYPGAEAFF. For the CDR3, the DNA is TGTGCCTGGATTTACCCAGGGGCTGAAGCTTTCTTT.

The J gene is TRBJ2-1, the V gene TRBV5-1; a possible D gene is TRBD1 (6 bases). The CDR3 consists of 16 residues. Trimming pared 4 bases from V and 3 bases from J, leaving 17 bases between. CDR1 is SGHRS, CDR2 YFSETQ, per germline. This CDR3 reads CASSRSGGGGYNEQFF. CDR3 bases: TGCGCCAGCAGCAGGAGTGGTGGGGGCGGCTACAATGAGCAGTTCTTC. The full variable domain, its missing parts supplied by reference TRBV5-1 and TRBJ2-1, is KAGVTQTPRYLIKTRGQQVTLSCSPISGHRSVSWYQQTPGQGLQFLFEYFSETQRNKGNFPGRFSGRQFSNSRSEMNVSTLELGDSALYLCASSRSGGGGYNEQFFGPGTRLTVL.

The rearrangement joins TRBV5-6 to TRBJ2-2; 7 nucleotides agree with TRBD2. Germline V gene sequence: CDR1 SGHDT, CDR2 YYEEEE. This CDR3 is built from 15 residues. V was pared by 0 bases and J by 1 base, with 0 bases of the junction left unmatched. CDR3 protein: CASSLGGRNTGELFF. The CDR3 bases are TGTGCCAGCAGCTTGGGCGGGAGGAACACCGGGGAGCTGTTTTTT.

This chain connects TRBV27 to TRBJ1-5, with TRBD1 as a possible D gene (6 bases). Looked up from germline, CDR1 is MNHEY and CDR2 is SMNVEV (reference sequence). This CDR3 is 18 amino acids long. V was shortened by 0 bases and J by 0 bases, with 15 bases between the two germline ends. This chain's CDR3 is CASSLSLFPGDSNQPQHF. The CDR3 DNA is TGTGCCAGCAGTTTATCTCTTTTCCCAGGGGATAGCAATCAGCCCCAGCATTTT.

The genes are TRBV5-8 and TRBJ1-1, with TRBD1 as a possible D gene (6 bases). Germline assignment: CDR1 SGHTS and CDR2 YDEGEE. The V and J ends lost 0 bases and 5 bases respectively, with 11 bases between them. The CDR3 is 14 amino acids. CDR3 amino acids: CASSLEQGWTEAFF. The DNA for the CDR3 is TGTGCCAGCAGCTTGGAACAGGGATGGACTGAAGCTTTCTTT.

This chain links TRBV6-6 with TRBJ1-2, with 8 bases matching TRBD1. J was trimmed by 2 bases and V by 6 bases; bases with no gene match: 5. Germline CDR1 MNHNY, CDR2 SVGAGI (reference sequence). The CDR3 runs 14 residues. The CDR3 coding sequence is TGTGCCAGCAGGTCTAGACAGGGGAACTATGGCTACACCTTC. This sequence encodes CASRSRQGNYGYTF.

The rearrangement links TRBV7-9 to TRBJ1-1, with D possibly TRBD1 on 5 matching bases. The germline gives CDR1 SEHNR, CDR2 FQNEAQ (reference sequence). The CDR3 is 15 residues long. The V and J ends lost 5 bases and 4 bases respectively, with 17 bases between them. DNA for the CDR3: TGTGCCAGCAGCCGAGTGACGGGGGGTGGCACTGAAGCTTTCTTT. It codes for CASSRVTGGGTEAFF. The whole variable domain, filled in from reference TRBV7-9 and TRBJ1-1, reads DTGVSQNPRHKITKRGQNVTFRCDPISEHNRLYWYRQTLGQGPEFLTYFQNEAQLEKSRLLSDRFSAERPKGSFSTLEIQRTEQGDSAMYLCASSRVTGGGTEAFFGQGTRLTVV.

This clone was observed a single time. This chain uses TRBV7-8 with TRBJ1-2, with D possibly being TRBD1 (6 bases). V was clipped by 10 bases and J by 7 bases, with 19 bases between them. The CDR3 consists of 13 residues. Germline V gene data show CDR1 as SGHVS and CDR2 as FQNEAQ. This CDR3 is CANTMGGAAGYTF. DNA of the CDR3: TGTGCCAACACAATGGGGGGCGCGGCTGGCTACACCTTC.

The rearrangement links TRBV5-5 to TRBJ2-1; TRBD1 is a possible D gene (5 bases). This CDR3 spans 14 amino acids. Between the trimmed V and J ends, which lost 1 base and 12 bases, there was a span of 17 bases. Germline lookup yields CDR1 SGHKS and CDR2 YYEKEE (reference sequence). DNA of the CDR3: TGTGCCAGCAGCTTGTATCCAGGGTATCGTGTGCAGTTCTTC. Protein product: CASSLYPGYRVQFF.

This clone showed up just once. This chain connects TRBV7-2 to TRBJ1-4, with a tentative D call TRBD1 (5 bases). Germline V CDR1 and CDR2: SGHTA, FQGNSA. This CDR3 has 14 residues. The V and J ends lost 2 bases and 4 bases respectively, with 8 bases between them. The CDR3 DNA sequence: TGTGCCAGCAGCTTACAGGGAAATAATGAAAAACTGTTTTTT. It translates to CASSLQGNNEKLFF. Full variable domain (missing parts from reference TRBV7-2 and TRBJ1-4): GAGVSQSPSNKVTEKGKDVELRCDPISGHTALYWYRQSLGQGLEFLIYFQGNSAPDKSGLPSDRFSAERTGGSVSTLTIQRTQQEDSAVYLCASSLQGNNEKLFFGSGTQLSVL.

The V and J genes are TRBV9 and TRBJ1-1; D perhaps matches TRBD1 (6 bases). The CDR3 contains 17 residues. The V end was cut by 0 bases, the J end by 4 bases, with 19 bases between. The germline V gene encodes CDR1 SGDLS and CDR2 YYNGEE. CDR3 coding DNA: TGTGCCAGCAGCGTAGAGGGGGGTACAGGGAGGATCACTGAAGCTTTCTTT. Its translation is CASSVEGGTGRITEAFF.

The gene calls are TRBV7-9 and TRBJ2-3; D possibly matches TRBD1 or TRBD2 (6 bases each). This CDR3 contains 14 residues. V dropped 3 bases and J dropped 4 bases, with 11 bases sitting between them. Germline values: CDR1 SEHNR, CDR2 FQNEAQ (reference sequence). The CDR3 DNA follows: TGTGCCAGCAGCTTCCCGGGGGCCGCAGATACGCAGTATTTT. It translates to CASSFPGAADTQYF.

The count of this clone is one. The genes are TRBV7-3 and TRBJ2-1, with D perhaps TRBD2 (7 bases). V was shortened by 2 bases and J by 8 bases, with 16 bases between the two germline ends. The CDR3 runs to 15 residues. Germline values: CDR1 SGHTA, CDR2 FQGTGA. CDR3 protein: CASSLELGGGHEQFF. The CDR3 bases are TGTGCCAGCAGCTTAGAACTAGGGGGGGGTCATGAGCAGTTCTTC.

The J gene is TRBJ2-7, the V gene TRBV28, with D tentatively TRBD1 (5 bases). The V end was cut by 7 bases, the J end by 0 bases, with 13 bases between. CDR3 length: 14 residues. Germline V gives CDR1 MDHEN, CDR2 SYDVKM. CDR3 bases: TGTGCCAGCAAGACAGACCCTCTCTCCTACGAGCAGTACTTC. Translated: CASKTDPLSYEQYF. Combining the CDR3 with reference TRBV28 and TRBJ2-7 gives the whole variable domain DVKVTQSSRYLVKRTGEKVFLECVQDMDHENMFWYRQDPGLGLRLIYFSYDVKMKEKGDIPEGYSVSREKKERFSLILESASTNQTSMYLCASKTDPLSYEQYFGPGTRLTVT.

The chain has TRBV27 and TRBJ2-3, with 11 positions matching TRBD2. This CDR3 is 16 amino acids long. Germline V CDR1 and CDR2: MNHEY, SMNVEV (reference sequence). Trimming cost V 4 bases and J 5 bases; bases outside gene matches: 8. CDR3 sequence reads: CASSSPGTSGRDTQYF. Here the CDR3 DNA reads TGTGCCAGCAGTTCTCCCGGGACTAGCGGACGAGATACGCAGTATTTT.

The CDR3 here is CASSFSWRQSSYNEQFF. The CDR3, as DNA: TGTGCCAGCAGTTTTTCGTGGCGGCAGAGCTCCTACAATGAGCAGTTCTTC. The chain carries TRBV27 and TRBJ2-1; D unclear. The CDR3 has 17 amino acids. The ends were cut back, 3 bases at V and 0 bases at J, with 15 bases in the middle. Germline CDR1 is MNHEY and CDR2 is SMNVEV (reference sequence).

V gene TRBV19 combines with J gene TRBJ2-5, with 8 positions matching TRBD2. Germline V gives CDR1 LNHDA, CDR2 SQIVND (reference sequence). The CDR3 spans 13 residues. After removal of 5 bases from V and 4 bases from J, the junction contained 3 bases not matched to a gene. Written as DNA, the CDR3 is TGTGCCAGTAGTCGGGAGGGGCGAGAGACCCAGTACTTC. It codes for CASSREGRETQYF.

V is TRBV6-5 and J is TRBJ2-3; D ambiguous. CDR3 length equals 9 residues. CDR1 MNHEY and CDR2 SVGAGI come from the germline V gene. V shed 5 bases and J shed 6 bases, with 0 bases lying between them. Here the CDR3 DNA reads TGTGCCAGCAGTGATACGCAGTATTTT. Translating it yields CASSDTQYF.

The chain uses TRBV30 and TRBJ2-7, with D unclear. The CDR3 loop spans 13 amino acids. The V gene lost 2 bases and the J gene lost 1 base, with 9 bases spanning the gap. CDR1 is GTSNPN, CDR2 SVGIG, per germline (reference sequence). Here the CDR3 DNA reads TGTGCCTGGAGTTTGGGTACTTCCTACGAGCAGTACTTC. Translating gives CAWSLGTSYEQYF.

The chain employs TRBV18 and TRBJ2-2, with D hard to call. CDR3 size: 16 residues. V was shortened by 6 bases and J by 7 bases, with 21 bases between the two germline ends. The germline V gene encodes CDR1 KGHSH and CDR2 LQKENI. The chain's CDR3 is CASSPSVRTVHGELFF. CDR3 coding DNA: TGTGCCAGCTCCCCCTCAGTGAGGACCGTCCACGGGGAGCTGTTTTTT.

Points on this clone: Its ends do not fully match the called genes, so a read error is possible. DNA of the CDR3: TGTGCTAGCAGTCCCGGGACAGGGGAAGGCGAGCAGTACTTC. Protein: CASSPGTGEGEQYF. The J gene is TRBJ2-7, the V gene TRBV7-7; TRBD1 matches 10 bases. The CDR3 covers 14 residues. Germline V gene sequence: CDR1 SSHAT, CDR2 FNYEAQ (reference sequence). The full variable domain, rest sourced from reference TRBV7-7 and TRBJ2-7, is GAGVSQSPRYKVTKRGQDVTLRCDPISSHATLYWYQQALGQGPEFLTYFNYEAQPDKSGLPSDRFSAERPEGSISTLTIQRTEQRDSAMYRCASSPGTGEGEQYFGPGTRLTVT.

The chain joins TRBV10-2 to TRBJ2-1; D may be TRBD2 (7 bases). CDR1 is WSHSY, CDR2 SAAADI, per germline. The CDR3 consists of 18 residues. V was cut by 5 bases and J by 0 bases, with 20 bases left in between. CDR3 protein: CASSLLFGGAGSYNEQFF. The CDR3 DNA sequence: TGCGCCAGCAGTCTTCTATTTGGGGGGGCAGGCTCCTACAATGAGCAGTTCTTC.

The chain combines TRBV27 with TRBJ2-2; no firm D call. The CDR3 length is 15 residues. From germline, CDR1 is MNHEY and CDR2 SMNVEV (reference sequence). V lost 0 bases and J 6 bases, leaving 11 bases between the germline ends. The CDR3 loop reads CASSLSKVVAGELFF. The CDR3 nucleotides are TGTGCCAGCAGTTTATCGAAGGTAGTGGCCGGGGAGCTGTTTTTT.

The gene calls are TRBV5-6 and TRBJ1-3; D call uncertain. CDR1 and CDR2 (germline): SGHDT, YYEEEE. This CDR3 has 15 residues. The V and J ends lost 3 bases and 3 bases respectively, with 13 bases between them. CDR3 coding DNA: TGTGCCAGCAGCTCACTACATCGACTTGGAAACACCATATATTTT. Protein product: CASSSLHRLGNTIYF.